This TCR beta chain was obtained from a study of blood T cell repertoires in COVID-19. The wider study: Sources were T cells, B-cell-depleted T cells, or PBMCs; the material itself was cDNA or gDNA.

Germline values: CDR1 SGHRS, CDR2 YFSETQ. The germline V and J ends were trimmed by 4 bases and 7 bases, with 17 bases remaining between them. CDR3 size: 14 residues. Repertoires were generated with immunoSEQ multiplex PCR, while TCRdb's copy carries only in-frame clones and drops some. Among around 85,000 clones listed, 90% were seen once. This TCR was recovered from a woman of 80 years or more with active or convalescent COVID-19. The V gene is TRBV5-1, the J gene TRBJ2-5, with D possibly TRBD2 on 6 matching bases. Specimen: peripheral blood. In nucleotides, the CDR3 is TGCGCCAGCAGCACGACCGGGACTGAGTCGACCCAGTACTTC. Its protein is CASSTTGTESTQYF.